This T cell receptor beta chain originates from a study of T cells in Graves' hyperthyroidism and ophthalmopathy. Whole-study context: Initial diagnosis, before any treatment, was when peripheral blood was collected.

This CDR3 spans 13 amino acids. Between the trimmed V and J ends, which lost 6 bases and 5 bases, there was a span of 8 bases. The germline gives CDR1 MDHEN, CDR2 SYDVKM. Amplification yielded TCR beta CDR3 regions, with RNA transcripts as the source. When the TCR CDR3 underwent first-round RT-PCR, the HTBI primer set was used. TCRdb analysed the multiplex PCR reads with MiXCR anew, one entry per CDR3 protein. The table has around 540,000 distinct CDR3 sequences, about 16% seen once. This clonotype was picked up a small number of times. The rearrangement uses TRBV28 and TRBJ1-6, with D hard to call. The material sequenced was blood. The origin of this receptor is a woman in her twenties or thirties with Graves' ophthalmopathy. The CDR3 nucleotides are TGTGCCAGCAGCCCTTCCCATAATTCACCCCTCCACTTT. This gives the protein CASSPSHNSPLHF.